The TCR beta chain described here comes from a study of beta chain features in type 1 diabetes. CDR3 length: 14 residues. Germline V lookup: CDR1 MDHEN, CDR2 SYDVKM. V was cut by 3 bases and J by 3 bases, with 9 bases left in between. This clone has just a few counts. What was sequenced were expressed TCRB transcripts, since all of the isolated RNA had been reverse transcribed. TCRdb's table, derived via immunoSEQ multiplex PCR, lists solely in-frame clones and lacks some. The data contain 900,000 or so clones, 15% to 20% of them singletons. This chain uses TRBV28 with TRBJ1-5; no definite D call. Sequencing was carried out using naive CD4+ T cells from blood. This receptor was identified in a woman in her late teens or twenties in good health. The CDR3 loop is CASSLWGSNQPQHF. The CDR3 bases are TGTGCCAGCAGTTTGTGGGGATCCAATCAGCCCCAGCATTTT. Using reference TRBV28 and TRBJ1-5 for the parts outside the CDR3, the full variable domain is DVKVTQSSRYLVKRTGEKVFLECVQDMDHENMFWYRQDPGLGLRLIYFSYDVKMKEKGDIPEGYSVSREKKERFSLILESASTNQTSMYLCASSLWGSNQPQHFGDGTRLSIL.